Below are 28 T cell receptor beta chains sequenced from a single sample in a study of CXCR3-negative and CXCR3-positive naive CD8 T cells. UMI-labeled 5' RACE TRB cDNA libraries were prepared from the cells. TCRdb re-analyzed the 5' RACE reads; it lists each CDR3 protein once, without DNA. The table counts fewer than 80,000 distinct CDR3 sequences; around 4% lies in the top ten. The sequencing sample was made of naive CXCR3- CD8+ T cells from blood. Subset indicated: CD45RO-CCR7+CD27+CD95- naive CD8+ T cells lacking CXCR3 (TNR3-). The source of these receptors is a human donor in good health. Some clones in this sample may be carry-over from other donors' samples.

The J gene is TRBJ1-1, the V gene TRBV7-2. Germline V gene data show CDR1 as SGHTA and CDR2 as FQGNSA. The CDR3 is 15 amino acids. CDR3 amino acids: CASSLDTDWNTEAFF.

The CDR3 loop reads CASSKEGQGGYEQYF. The chain combines TRBV7-6 with TRBJ2-7; TCRdb gives TRBD1 as the D gene, but with no DNA this cannot be confirmed. This CDR3 region has 15 residues. Germline CDR1 reads SGHVS; CDR2 reads FNYEAQ.

The chain combines TRBV27 with TRBJ2-7; TCRdb outputs TRBD1, but without DNA this stays unchecked. The CDR3 is 14 residues long. From germline, CDR1 is MNHEY and CDR2 SMNVEV (reference sequence). The CDR3 loop is CASSSETGSYEQYF.

The chain uses TRBV29-1 and TRBJ2-7; TCRdb proposes TRBD1, but this gene call is untestable without DNA. Per germline, CDR1 SQVTM and CDR2 ANQGSEA. This CDR3 is 15 amino acids long. The CDR3: CSVAEFGTGSYEQYF.

This chain connects TRBV5-1 to TRBJ1-2. This CDR3 is 13 amino acids long. The germline CDR1 and CDR2 sequences are SGHRS and YFSETQ. Here the CDR3 reads CASSLARSYGYTF.

The rearrangement links TRBV29-1 to TRBJ2-5; absent DNA, TCRdb's TRBD1 call cannot be checked. Germline CDR1 is SQVTM and CDR2 is ANQGSEA. The CDR3 has 13 amino acids. The CDR3 loop reads CSAGSGAGETQYF.

V gene TRBV28 combines with J gene TRBJ2-7. CDR1 and CDR2 from the germline V gene are MDHEN and SYDVKM. The CDR3 length is 14 residues. CDR3 loop: CASKMTGASYEQYF.

The CDR3 sequence is CSVITSGVSYEQYF. The genes are TRBV29-1 and TRBJ2-7; TCRdb picks TRBD2, but there is no DNA to check that call. Looked up from germline, CDR1 is SQVTM and CDR2 is ANQGSEA. The CDR3 is 14 residues long.

This chain joins TRBV7-9 and TRBJ1-2. The length of the CDR3 is 11 residues. In germline, CDR1 is SEHNR, CDR2 FQNEAQ (reference sequence). The CDR3: CASSFAYGYTF.

This rearrangement joins TRBV7-3 to TRBJ2-5; without DNA, the TCRdb call of TRBD1 cannot be checked. Looked up from germline, CDR1 is SGHTA and CDR2 is FQGTGA. The CDR3 extends over 16 amino acids. The CDR3 spells CASSLFGTGDQETQYF.

V is TRBV6-5 and J is TRBJ1-6; TCRdb's D call of TRBD1 is untestable without DNA. Germline loops: CDR1 MNHEY, CDR2 SVGAGI. The CDR3 has 15 amino acids. CDR3 sequence reads: CASSKGQDYNSPLHF.

The chain combines TRBV6-4 with TRBJ2-1; the D call from TCRdb, TRBD1, cannot be confirmed without DNA. There are 15 residues in the CDR3. Germline loops: CDR1 MRHNA, CDR2 SNTAGT. CDR3: CASSDSVSGAGEQFF.

The CDR3 here is CASSPTLTRVGGNEQFF. The chain has TRBV5-1 and TRBJ2-1; TCRdb lists TRBD1, though no DNA is available to test this call. Per the germline V gene, CDR1 is SGHRS and CDR2 is YFSETQ. CDR3 length: 17 amino acids.

The V gene is TRBV27, the J gene TRBJ1-2; without DNA, the TCRdb call of TRBD1 cannot be checked. The CDR3 runs 15 residues. The germline CDR1 and CDR2 sequences are MNHEY and SMNVEV (reference sequence). CDR3: CASSPRAGGIGGYTF.

The CDR3 sequence: CSASPGTGPVEQYF. The rearrangement links TRBV20-1 to TRBJ2-7; the TRBD1 assignment by TCRdb is unverifiable without DNA. Per germline, CDR1 DFQATT and CDR2 SNEGSKA (reference sequence). The CDR3 extends over 14 amino acids.

The chain uses TRBV28 and TRBJ2-7; TCRdb selects TRBD2, and the lack of DNA leaves this call unchecked. The CDR3 covers 17 residues. CDR1 and CDR2 from the germline V gene are MDHEN and SYDVKM. CDR3 amino acids: CASSLIEVARRPNEQYF.

V is TRBV11-1 and J is TRBJ2-2; TCRdb designates TRBD1, a call that cannot be tested without DNA. CDR3 size: 16 residues. Per the germline V gene, CDR1 is SGHAT and CDR2 is FQDESV (reference sequence). The CDR3 is CASSPPRGTNTGELFF.

The gene calls are TRBV20-1 and TRBJ2-1; there is no DNA to check the TCRdb D call of TRBD1. The CDR3 length is 15 residues. The germline V gene has CDR1 DFQATT and CDR2 SNEGSKA (reference sequence). The CDR3 sequence is CSASNLAGPYNEQFF.

The chain joins TRBV20-1 to TRBJ1-2. The germline V gene encodes CDR1 DFQATT and CDR2 SNEGSKA (reference sequence). There are 13 residues in the CDR3. CDR3 protein: CSARELSNYGYTF.

The CDR3 protein is CASSLNRYTDTQYF. The chain has TRBV28 and TRBJ2-3. The germline V gene encodes CDR1 MDHEN and CDR2 SYDVKM. The CDR3 is made up of 14 amino acids. Full variable domain (missing parts from reference TRBV28 and TRBJ2-3): DVKVTQSSRYLVKRTGEKVFLECVQDMDHENMFWYRQDPGLGLRLIYFSYDVKMKEKGDIPEGYSVSREKKERFSLILESASTNQTSMYLCASSLNRYTDTQYFGPGTRLTVL.

This chain connects TRBV5-6 to TRBJ2-1; the D gene TCRdb calls, TRBD1, cannot be checked with no DNA. CDR1 and CDR2 (germline): SGHDT, YYEEEE. The CDR3 is made up of 14 amino acids. CDR3 in amino acids: CASSLRDRVDEQFF.

By frequency, this clonotype is medium-sized. The chain joins TRBV7-2 to TRBJ2-5; TCRdb indicates TRBD2, and absent DNA this call remains unverified. Germline CDR1 reads SGHTA; CDR2 reads FQGNSA. The CDR3 totals 17 residues. The CDR3: CASSLRGPMALQETQYF.

The V and J genes are TRBV20-1 and TRBJ2-5; no DNA is available, so the TRBD1 call from TCRdb remains unchecked. This CDR3 is 14 amino acids long. CDR1 and CDR2 (germline): DFQATT, SNEGSKA (reference sequence). Here the CDR3 reads CSARDYRGRETQYF.

The chain combines TRBV6-5 with TRBJ2-7; the D call of TRBD2 rests on TCRdb alone, since no DNA is present to check it. The CDR3 sequence is 17 residues long. Germline CDR1 MNHEY, CDR2 SVGAGI. The CDR3 spells CASSPGLAGEAGYEQYF.

The chain recombines TRBV9 with TRBJ1-2; the D call from TCRdb, TRBD1, cannot be confirmed without DNA. Germline values: CDR1 SGDLS, CDR2 YYNGEE. The CDR3 runs 15 residues. The CDR3 region is CASSARDADYYGYTF.

The chain employs TRBV27 and TRBJ1-1. The CDR3 consists of 14 residues. Per germline, CDR1 MNHEY and CDR2 SMNVEV (reference sequence). The CDR3 reads CASSYRGGVTEAFF.

The chain is built from TRBV5-1 and TRBJ1-1; the D call from TCRdb, TRBD1, cannot be confirmed without DNA. This CDR3 region has 13 residues. CDR1 is SGHRS, CDR2 YFSETQ, per germline. The CDR3 is CASSLDRGTEAFF. The variable domain in full, with the rest retrieved from reference TRBV5-1 and TRBJ1-1, is KAGVTQTPRYLIKTRGQQVTLSCSPISGHRSVSWYQQTPGQGLQFLFEYFSETQRNKGNFPGRFSGRQFSNSRSEMNVSTLELGDSALYLCASSLDRGTEAFFGQGTRLTVV.

The gene calls are TRBV7-9 and TRBJ2-1. CDR3 length equals 18 residues. Germline V gene lookup returns CDR1 SEHNR and CDR2 FQNEAQ (reference sequence). The CDR3 region is CASSFTSILGGPTDEQFF.